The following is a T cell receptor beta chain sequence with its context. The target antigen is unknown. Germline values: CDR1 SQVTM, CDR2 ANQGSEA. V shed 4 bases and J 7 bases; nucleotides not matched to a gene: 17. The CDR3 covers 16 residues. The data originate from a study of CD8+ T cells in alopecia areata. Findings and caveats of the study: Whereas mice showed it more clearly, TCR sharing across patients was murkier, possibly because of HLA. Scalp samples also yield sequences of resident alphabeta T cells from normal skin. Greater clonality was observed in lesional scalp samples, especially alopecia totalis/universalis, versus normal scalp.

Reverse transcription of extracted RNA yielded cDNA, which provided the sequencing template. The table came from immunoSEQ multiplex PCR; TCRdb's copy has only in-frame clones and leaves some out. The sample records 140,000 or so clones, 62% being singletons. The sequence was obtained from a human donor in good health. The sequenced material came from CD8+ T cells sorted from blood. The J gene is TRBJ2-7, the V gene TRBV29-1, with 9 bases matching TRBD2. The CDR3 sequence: CSVGGYSREGLWEQYF. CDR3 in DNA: TGCAGCGTTGGGGGCTATTCGCGGGAGGGCCTCTGGGAGCAGTACTTC.